This TCR beta chain appears in the sequencing data of a study of blood T cell repertoires in COVID-19. Study-wide context: Donors in the United States, Italy and Spain gave samples during acute or convalescent COVID-19. PBMCs, B-cell-depleted T cells, or T cells were the source of the cDNA or gDNA that made up the material.

Germline CDR1 reads LNHDA; CDR2 reads SQIVND (reference sequence). This CDR3 is built from 14 residues. The ends were cut back, 3 bases at V and 3 bases at J, with 9 bases in the middle. Produced via immunoSEQ multiplex PCR; TCRdb's table is partial and in-frame only. The table lists a few hundred thousand clones, about nine tenths of them singletons. The specimen was peripheral blood. The sequence came from a woman aged 25 to 45 who had recovered from COVID-19. The chain combines TRBV19 with TRBJ1-5; D remains ambiguous. CDR3 protein: CASSIRGFNQPQHF. CDR3 sequence (DNA): TGTGCCAGTAGTATCCGGGGTTTCAATCAGCCCCAGCATTTT. Full variable domain (missing parts from reference TRBV19 and TRBJ1-5): DGGITQSPKYLFRKEGQNVTLSCEQNLNHDAMYWYRQDPGQGLRLIYYSQIVNDFQKGDIAEGYSVSREKKESFPLTVTSAQKNPTAFYLCASSIRGFNQPQHFGDGTRLSIL.